This T cell receptor beta chain was identified in a study of OX40 agonist ivuxolimab in advanced cancers. Study-wide context: Three partial responders included one hepatocellular carcinoma patient and two cutaneous melanoma patients.

The CDR3 contains 16 residues. Germline V lookup: CDR1 SGHAT, CDR2 FQNNGV. Trimming left V 5 bases short and J 4 bases short, with 17 bases between. As to this clone: The antigen is undetermined.

General study points: The mean number of expanded clones was higher in CD8+ T cells than in CD4+. CD4+ and CD8+ blood T cells expanded clonally by week 6 at 0.1 to 3.0 mg/kg.

No patient had autoimmune disease or received systemic immunosuppression. The data were produced by immunoSEQ multiplex PCR, yet TCRdb's version contains in-frame clones alone and is incomplete. Of roughly 30,000 clones in the sample, approximately 86% are singletons; the top ten hold approximately 59%. The sequencing used CD4+ or CD8+ T cells sorted from blood, collected in a trial of the OX40 agonist ivuxolimab. The origin of this receptor is an adult with an advanced solid tumor such as melanoma, head and neck, liver or kidney cancer. The genes are TRBV11-2 and TRBJ2-2, with D possibly being TRBD2 (6 bases). CDR3 amino acids: CASSPLPGGPTGELFF. The CDR3 DNA is TGTGCCAGCAGCCCACTTCCCGGGGGTCCCACCGGGGAGCTGTTTTTT.